The clone carrying this TCR beta chain was detected a few times. The table came from immunoSEQ multiplex PCR; TCRdb's copy has only in-frame clones and leaves some out. The sample consists of 180,000 or so clones, approximately 86% of them appearing once. Germline CDR1 and CDR2: MNHEY and SMNVEV (reference sequence). The CDR3 loop spans 14 amino acids. V was clipped by 5 bases and J by 3 bases; unmatched bases: 6. This sample is drawn from a study of blood T cell repertoires in COVID-19. Study at large: From the United States, Italy and Spain came samples of acute and convalescent COVID-19. The analysed material was cDNA or gDNA that came from T cells, B-cell-depleted T cells, or PBMCs.

The chain couples TRBV27 to TRBJ1-2, with 7 bases fitting TRBD1. Material: peripheral blood. The TCR was taken from a man aged 65 to 79 with acute or convalescent COVID-19. The CDR3 sequence: CASSAQGWDYGYTF. The DNA of the CDR3 is TGTGCCAGCAGTGCACAGGGGTGGGACTATGGCTACACCTTC.